One and the same sample provided the 10 T cell receptor beta chains below, sequenced in a study of T cells in Graves' hyperthyroidism and ophthalmopathy. Using RNA transcripts as the source, TCR beta CDR3 regions were amplified. The study used the HTBI primer set for a first-round RT-PCR of the TCR CDR3. TCRdb redid the calling of the multiplex PCR reads with MiXCR, one entry per CDR3 protein. Of 550,000 to 600,000 distinct CDR3 sequences listed, 12% to 15% were seen once; the top ten hold about 6.6%. The sample comprised blood. These receptors all stem from a woman between 18 and 30 years old with Graves' ophthalmopathy.

The chain couples TRBV2 to TRBJ2-3, with D perhaps TRBD2 (5 bases). Germline V gene data show CDR1 as SNHLY and CDR2 as FYNNEI. There are 12 residues in the CDR3. Between the trimmed V and J ends, which lost 7 bases and 1 base, there was a span of 6 bases. CDR3 protein: CASTRGTDTQYF. For the CDR3, the DNA is TGTGCCAGCACGAGGGGCACAGATACGCAGTATTTT.

This clonotype was seen at least ten times. The chain combines TRBV12-3 or TRBV12-4 with TRBJ1-5; D is unclear. The CDR3 covers 15 residues. The V end lost 2 bases, the J end lost 0 bases, and 8 bases lay between the germline ends. This chain's CDR3 is CASSLKFLSNQPQHF. The CDR3 DNA reads as TGTGCCAGCAGTTTAAAGTTCCTTAGCAATCAGCCCCAGCATTTT.

The rearrangement joins TRBV15 to TRBJ1-5; 8 bases agree with TRBD1. From germline, CDR1 is LNHNV and CDR2 YYDKDF (reference sequence). This CDR3 is built from 15 residues. Trimming took 2 bases from V and 4 from J; bases not matched to a gene: 4. The CDR3 nucleotides read TGTGCCACCAGCAGACGACAGGGGACGAATCAGCCCCAGCATTTT. Residues: CATSRRQGTNQPQHF. Full variable domain (missing parts from reference TRBV15 and TRBJ1-5): DAMVIQNPRYQVTQFGKPVTLSCSQTLNHNVMYWYQQKSSQAPKLLFHYYDKDFNNEADTPDNFQSRRPNTSFCFLDIRSPGLGDTAMYLCATSRRQGTNQPQHFGDGTRLSIL.

This clonotype has more than one count but fewer than ten. V and J are TRBV19 and TRBJ1-5; D is undetermined. The ends were cut back, 5 bases at V and 0 bases at J, with 8 bases in the middle. This CDR3 spans 14 amino acids. From germline, CDR1 is LNHDA and CDR2 SQIVND (reference sequence). DNA for the CDR3: TGTGCCAGTAGTGTAAAGTATAGCAATCAGCCCCAGCATTTT. It yields the protein CASSVKYSNQPQHF.

In this sample, this clonotype turned up a few times. The CDR3 nucleotides read TGTGCCAGCAGCTTAAGGAGGGACTCTGGAAACACCATATATTTT. This gives the protein CASSLRRDSGNTIYF. The chain links TRBV7-9 to TRBJ1-3; no clear D gene. The V and J ends lost 2 bases and 0 bases respectively, with 8 bases between them. Germline loops: CDR1 SEHNR, CDR2 FQNEAQ (reference sequence). The CDR3 contains 15 residues.

This chain uses TRBV20-1 with TRBJ2-1, with D perhaps TRBD1 (7 bases). Trimming removed 3 bases at V and 5 bases at J, with 29 bases between. Germline CDR1 DFQATT, CDR2 SNEGSKA (reference sequence). The CDR3 covers 19 residues. The CDR3 here is CSARNREGGLRGLHNEQFF. CDR3 coding DNA: TGCAGTGCTAGGAACAGAGAGGGGGGCCTAAGGGGGCTCCACAATGAGCAGTTCTTC.

This clonotype occurred many times. The CDR3 reads CAWTRGKTQYF. The CDR3 DNA reads as TGTGCCTGGACCAGGGGAAAGACCCAGTACTTC. The chain couples TRBV30 to TRBJ2-5; TRBD1 is a possible D gene (6 bases). This CDR3 spans 11 amino acids. V lost 4 bases to trimming and J lost 6 bases, with 9 bases between them. Looked up from germline, CDR1 is GTSNPN and CDR2 is SVGIG (reference sequence).

This clonotype was seen many times. The chain recombines TRBV18 with TRBJ1-6, with 7 bases fitting TRBD1. The CDR3 is 12 residues long. With 3 bases clipped from V and 14 bases from J, the junction kept 4 bases outside the gene matches. Germline V lookup: CDR1 KGHSH, CDR2 LQKENI. As DNA, the CDR3 is TGTGCCAGCTCACCGGGACAGCTCGCCCTCCACTTT. Residues: CASSPGQLALHF.

The V call is TRBV28, the J call TRBJ1-2, with a weak D call TRBD1 (5 bases). CDR1 is MDHEN, CDR2 SYDVKM, per germline. The V end lost 7 bases, the J end lost 2 bases, and 17 bases lay between the germline ends. This CDR3 contains 15 residues. CDR3 DNA sequence: TGTGCCAGCACCCCCGGGAACAGGAGAAACTATGGCTACACCTTC. Amino acid sequence: CASTPGNRRNYGYTF.

The chain uses TRBV27 and TRBJ2-7; 13 positions agree with TRBD2. Germline assignment: CDR1 MNHEY and CDR2 SMNVEV (reference sequence). The CDR3 is 16 residues long. Trimming cost V 4 bases and J 1 base; bases outside gene matches: 4. CDR3: CASSSTGLAGSYEQYF. In nucleotides, the CDR3 is TGTGCCAGCAGTTCGACGGGACTAGCGGGGTCCTACGAGCAGTACTTC.